The T cell receptor beta chain under discussion was sequenced for a study of shared clonotypes between healthy human individuals. Across the whole study: A couple of women and a few men aged 18 to 49 made up the donors. General study results and limits: Sampling used blood alone; tissue repertoires probably differ. Represented genetic and exposure-history diversity was restricted by having few donors.

Germline lookup yields CDR1 SGHDT and CDR2 YYEEEE. This CDR3 comprises 13 residues. The V and J ends lost 4 bases and 5 bases respectively, with 11 bases between them. Those who donated were healthy HIV-negative adults, with no recent acute infections or vaccinations reported. Libraries were prepared by immunoSEQ multiplex PCR; TCRdb keeps only in-frame clonotypes and omits some of them. The top ten clones hold approximately 1.5% of a sample with about 1 million clones, more than 65% of them seen once. On this clone: What it recognizes is unknown.

The source material was memory CD4+ T cells sorted from blood. Indicated subset: CD45RA-negative fraction. This clonotype was sampled from a man younger than 35 in good health. The rearrangement uses TRBV5-6 and TRBJ2-3; D call uncertain. The CDR3, as DNA: TGTGCCAGCAGCCCAACGGGCGGAGATACGCAGTATTTT. Translating gives CASSPTGGDTQYF.